Listed below are T cell receptor beta chains from one sample, sequenced in a study of shared clonotypes between healthy human individuals. Assay used: immunoSEQ multiplex PCR; TCRdb lists only in-frame clones, some missing. The data show about 560,000 clones, with roughly 72% seen just once and 9.5% to 15% held by the top ten. The sequencing sample was made of PBMCs. The receptors were sampled from a woman aged 40-49 years in good health. Some clones in this sample may be carry-over from other donors' samples. CDR3s include the opening cysteine and the closing phenylalanine or tryptophan. D genes are given only for firm matches. A clone size is listed for some rows: how often the clone was seen (once, few, many), or a class if it is expanded.

TGCGCCAGCAGCTTGGGATTAATAAAAGAGACCCAGTACTTC	CASSLGLIKETQYF	-	TRBV5-1	TRBJ2-5	few
TGTGCCAGCAGCACGACTAGCGGGACAGCTGCGGGTGAGCAGTTCTTC	CASSTTSGTAAGEQFF	TRBD2	TRBV9	TRBJ2-1	-
TGTGCCAGCTCACCACTAGAGATTGAGCAGTTCTTC	CASSPLEIEQFF	-	TRBV18	TRBJ2-1	-
TGTGCCAGCAGCCCGGGGACAGGGAAGGGGAGCAATCAGCCCCAGCATTTT	CASSPGTGKGSNQPQHF	TRBD1	TRBV7-9	TRBJ1-5	-
TGTGCCAGCAGTTATGCGGCTAGAGACGAGCAGTACTTC	CASSYAARDEQYF	-	TRBV6-6	TRBJ2-7	once
TGTGCCAGCAGCCCCACGCCAGGGGGGAGCTCCTACGAGCAGTACTTC	CASSPTPGGSSYEQYF	-	TRBV27	TRBJ2-7	many
TGTGCCAGCACCAAAGGGGGGATCTGGGAGACCCAGTACTTC	CASTKGGIWETQYF	-	TRBV28	TRBJ2-5	few
TGTGCCACCCTACAAGGGCAGGGGAAGGGGAGCAATCAGCCCCAGCATTTT	CATLQGQGKGSNQPQHF	-	TRBV19	TRBJ1-5	-
TGTGCCAGCAGCCGAAATGGGGGTCCCTACGAGCAGTACTTC	CASSRNGGPYEQYF	-	TRBV7-3	TRBJ2-7	-
TGTGCCAGCAGCTTATTAAACTCCTACGAGACCCAGTACTTC	CASSLLNSYETQYF	-	TRBV11-2	TRBJ2-5	-
TGTGCCAGCACCGGGAGGGGGCAAAACAATGAGCAGTTCTTC	CASTGRGQNNEQFF	-	TRBV6-6	TRBJ2-1	-
TGTGCCAGCAGCCAATTGAAGCGGGCTCCAGGGGACAATGAGCAGTTCTTC	CASSQLKRAPGDNEQFF	-	TRBV7-3	TRBJ2-1	-
TGTGCCAGTAGTCCACGGAAGGGCCAGGGAGATACGCAGTATTTT	CASSPRKGQGDTQYF	-	TRBV19	TRBJ2-3	-
TGTGCCAGCAGCTCAACGGGACTAGCGGGAGGATACGAGCAGTACTTC	CASSSTGLAGGYEQYF	TRBD2	TRBV7-9	TRBJ2-7	-
TGTGCCAGCAGTTATTGGAGAGGAGCGAACACTGAAGCTTTCTTT	CASSYWRGANTEAFF	-	TRBV6-6	TRBJ1-1	-
TGTGCCAGCAGGGGAGCCCTTAGACAGGGTTCGAACACTGAAGCTTTCTTT	CASRGALRQGSNTEAFF	TRBD1	TRBV2	TRBJ1-1	-
TGTGCCAGCAGCTCGAACTATGGCTACACCTTC	CASSSNYGYTF	-	TRBV5-6	TRBJ1-2	few
TGCAGCGCGTCCGGGACAGGGATCTCCTACGAGCAGTACTTC	CSASGTGISYEQYF	TRBD1	TRBV29-1	TRBJ2-7	-
TGTGCCAGCAGCGCAACCCGGACAGGGGATCAGCCCCAGCATTTT	CASSATRTGDQPQHF	TRBD1	TRBV9	TRBJ1-5	-
TGTGCCAGCAGCGTGGGAGACTCCTACAATGAGCAGTTCTTC	CASSVGDSYNEQFF	-	TRBV9	TRBJ2-1	-
TGTGCCAGCAGCGAAAACTCGGGACTAGCGGGACCCCAGTACTTC	CASSENSGLAGPQYF	TRBD2	TRBV6-5	TRBJ2-5	-
TGCGCCAGCAGTGAGTCGAAGGGGTCCACAGATACGCAGTATTTT	CASSESKGSTDTQYF	-	TRBV10-2	TRBJ2-3	-
TGTGCCAGCAGCGTAGCAGCGGAGGGGGCTGAGACCCAGTACTTC	CASSVAAEGAETQYF	-	TRBV9	TRBJ2-5	-